The following is a T cell receptor beta chain sequence with its context. Its antigen is not known. This sample stems from a study of T cell responses to AZD1222 COVID-19 vaccine. Study results and caveats: A reported finding is that nearly half of spike-specific TCRs target unmutated variant regions. Dominant CD4 TCR responses targeted spike regions 160-218 and 743-854. With two AZD1222 doses given, Spike-specific TCR breadth and depth both rose.

Clones were sequenced by immunoSEQ multiplex PCR, and TCRdb holds only the in-frame ones, with some missing. Of 120,000 to 150,000 clones listed, 89% are singletons. The sequence came from an adult in good health. The sample in question was peripheral blood, obtained on day 0 of AZD1222 vaccination.

The CDR3 sequence is CAWSVGMTFF. The CDR3 coding sequence is TGTGCCTGGAGTGTGGGCATGACTTTCTTT. The chain recombines TRBV30 with TRBJ1-1, with D unclear. The CDR3 runs 10 residues. The V gene's germline CDR1 is GTSNPN and CDR2 SVGIG (reference sequence). With 0 bases removed from V and 12 bases from J, the gap between germline ends came to 8 bases.